This TCR beta chain emerged from a study of shared clonotypes between healthy human individuals. Background on the study: Per donor, three plates held CD4 naive cells, three held CD4 memory, two held CD8 naive and one held CD8 memory. Study conclusions and caveats: Around 5% was the fraction of naive CD4 clonotypes found shared across a handful of donors.

Every subset had its genomic DNA shared out evenly among several immunoSEQ plates. In the authors' workflow: ImmunoSEQ output held junction-only sequences without quality scores, so filtering differed. TCRdb's copy holds only in-frame clones and misses some; the assay was immunoSEQ multiplex PCR. V and J calls and clone size are given by that table; D and trimming were obtained from the DNA. The table has approximately 1,500,000 clones, over 95% seen once; the top ten hold about 1%. J gave up 1 base and V 8 bases, and 5 bases lay outside the gene matches. Germline V gives CDR1 LNHNV, CDR2 YYDKDF (reference sequence). The CDR3 sequence is 14 residues long. In regard to this clone: Its antigen is not known.

The sample comprised naive CD4+ T cells sorted from blood. The sample's subset: CD45RA+ positively selected. The V gene is TRBV15, the J gene TRBJ2-3; TRBD2 agrees at 8 bases. This TCR was sampled from a man aged 30 to 45 in good health. CDR3 protein: CATGIGRGTDTQYF. In nucleotides, the CDR3 is TGTGCCACCGGGATCGGGAGGGGCACAGATACGCAGTATTTT. Full variable domain (outside the CDR3, taken from reference TRBV15 and TRBJ2-3): DAMVIQNPRYQVTQFGKPVTLSCSQTLNHNVMYWYQQKSSQAPKLLFHYYDKDFNNEADTPDNFQSRRPNTSFCFLDIRSPGLGDTAMYLCATGIGRGTDTQYFGPGTRLTVL.